This T cell receptor (beta chain) was recovered during a study of blood T cell repertoires in COVID-19. Cohorts were based on clinical histories the participants reported. Two consecutive negative NP/OP PCR tests, clearance, or resolved symptoms defined Cohort 3 recovery. The CDR3 loop spans 17 amino acids. Trimming removed 1 base from V and 10 bases from J; junction bases left unmatched: 12. CDR1 MNHNS and CDR2 SASEGT come from the germline V gene. Profiling relied on immunoSEQ multiplex PCR, and the TCRdb table lists in-frame clones only, not all of them. The sample includes over 200,000 clones, less than 85% of them seen just once.

The material sequenced was PBMCs or T cells enriched from blood (not recorded which). V and J are TRBV6-1 and TRBJ1-6; 8 bases map to TRBD1. This receptor was identified in a man in his 60s who had recovered from COVID-19. CDR3 in DNA: TGTGCCAGCAGTGAAGGTGGCGGGACAGGTCCTAAATCACCCCTCCACTTT. Its protein is CASSEGGGTGPKSPLHF.